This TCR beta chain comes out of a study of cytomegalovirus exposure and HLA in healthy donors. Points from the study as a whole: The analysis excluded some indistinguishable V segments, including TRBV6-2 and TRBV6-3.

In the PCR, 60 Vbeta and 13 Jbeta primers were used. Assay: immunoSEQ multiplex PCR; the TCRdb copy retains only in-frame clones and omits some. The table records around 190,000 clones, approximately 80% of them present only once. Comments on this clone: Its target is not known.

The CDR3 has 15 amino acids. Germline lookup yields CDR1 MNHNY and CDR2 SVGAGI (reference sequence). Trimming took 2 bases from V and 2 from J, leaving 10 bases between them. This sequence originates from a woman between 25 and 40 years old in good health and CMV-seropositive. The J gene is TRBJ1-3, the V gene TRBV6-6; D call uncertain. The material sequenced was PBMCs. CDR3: CASSYGRLAGNTIYF. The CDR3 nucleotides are TGTGCCAGCAGTTACGGGAGACTAGCTGGAAACACCATATATTTT.